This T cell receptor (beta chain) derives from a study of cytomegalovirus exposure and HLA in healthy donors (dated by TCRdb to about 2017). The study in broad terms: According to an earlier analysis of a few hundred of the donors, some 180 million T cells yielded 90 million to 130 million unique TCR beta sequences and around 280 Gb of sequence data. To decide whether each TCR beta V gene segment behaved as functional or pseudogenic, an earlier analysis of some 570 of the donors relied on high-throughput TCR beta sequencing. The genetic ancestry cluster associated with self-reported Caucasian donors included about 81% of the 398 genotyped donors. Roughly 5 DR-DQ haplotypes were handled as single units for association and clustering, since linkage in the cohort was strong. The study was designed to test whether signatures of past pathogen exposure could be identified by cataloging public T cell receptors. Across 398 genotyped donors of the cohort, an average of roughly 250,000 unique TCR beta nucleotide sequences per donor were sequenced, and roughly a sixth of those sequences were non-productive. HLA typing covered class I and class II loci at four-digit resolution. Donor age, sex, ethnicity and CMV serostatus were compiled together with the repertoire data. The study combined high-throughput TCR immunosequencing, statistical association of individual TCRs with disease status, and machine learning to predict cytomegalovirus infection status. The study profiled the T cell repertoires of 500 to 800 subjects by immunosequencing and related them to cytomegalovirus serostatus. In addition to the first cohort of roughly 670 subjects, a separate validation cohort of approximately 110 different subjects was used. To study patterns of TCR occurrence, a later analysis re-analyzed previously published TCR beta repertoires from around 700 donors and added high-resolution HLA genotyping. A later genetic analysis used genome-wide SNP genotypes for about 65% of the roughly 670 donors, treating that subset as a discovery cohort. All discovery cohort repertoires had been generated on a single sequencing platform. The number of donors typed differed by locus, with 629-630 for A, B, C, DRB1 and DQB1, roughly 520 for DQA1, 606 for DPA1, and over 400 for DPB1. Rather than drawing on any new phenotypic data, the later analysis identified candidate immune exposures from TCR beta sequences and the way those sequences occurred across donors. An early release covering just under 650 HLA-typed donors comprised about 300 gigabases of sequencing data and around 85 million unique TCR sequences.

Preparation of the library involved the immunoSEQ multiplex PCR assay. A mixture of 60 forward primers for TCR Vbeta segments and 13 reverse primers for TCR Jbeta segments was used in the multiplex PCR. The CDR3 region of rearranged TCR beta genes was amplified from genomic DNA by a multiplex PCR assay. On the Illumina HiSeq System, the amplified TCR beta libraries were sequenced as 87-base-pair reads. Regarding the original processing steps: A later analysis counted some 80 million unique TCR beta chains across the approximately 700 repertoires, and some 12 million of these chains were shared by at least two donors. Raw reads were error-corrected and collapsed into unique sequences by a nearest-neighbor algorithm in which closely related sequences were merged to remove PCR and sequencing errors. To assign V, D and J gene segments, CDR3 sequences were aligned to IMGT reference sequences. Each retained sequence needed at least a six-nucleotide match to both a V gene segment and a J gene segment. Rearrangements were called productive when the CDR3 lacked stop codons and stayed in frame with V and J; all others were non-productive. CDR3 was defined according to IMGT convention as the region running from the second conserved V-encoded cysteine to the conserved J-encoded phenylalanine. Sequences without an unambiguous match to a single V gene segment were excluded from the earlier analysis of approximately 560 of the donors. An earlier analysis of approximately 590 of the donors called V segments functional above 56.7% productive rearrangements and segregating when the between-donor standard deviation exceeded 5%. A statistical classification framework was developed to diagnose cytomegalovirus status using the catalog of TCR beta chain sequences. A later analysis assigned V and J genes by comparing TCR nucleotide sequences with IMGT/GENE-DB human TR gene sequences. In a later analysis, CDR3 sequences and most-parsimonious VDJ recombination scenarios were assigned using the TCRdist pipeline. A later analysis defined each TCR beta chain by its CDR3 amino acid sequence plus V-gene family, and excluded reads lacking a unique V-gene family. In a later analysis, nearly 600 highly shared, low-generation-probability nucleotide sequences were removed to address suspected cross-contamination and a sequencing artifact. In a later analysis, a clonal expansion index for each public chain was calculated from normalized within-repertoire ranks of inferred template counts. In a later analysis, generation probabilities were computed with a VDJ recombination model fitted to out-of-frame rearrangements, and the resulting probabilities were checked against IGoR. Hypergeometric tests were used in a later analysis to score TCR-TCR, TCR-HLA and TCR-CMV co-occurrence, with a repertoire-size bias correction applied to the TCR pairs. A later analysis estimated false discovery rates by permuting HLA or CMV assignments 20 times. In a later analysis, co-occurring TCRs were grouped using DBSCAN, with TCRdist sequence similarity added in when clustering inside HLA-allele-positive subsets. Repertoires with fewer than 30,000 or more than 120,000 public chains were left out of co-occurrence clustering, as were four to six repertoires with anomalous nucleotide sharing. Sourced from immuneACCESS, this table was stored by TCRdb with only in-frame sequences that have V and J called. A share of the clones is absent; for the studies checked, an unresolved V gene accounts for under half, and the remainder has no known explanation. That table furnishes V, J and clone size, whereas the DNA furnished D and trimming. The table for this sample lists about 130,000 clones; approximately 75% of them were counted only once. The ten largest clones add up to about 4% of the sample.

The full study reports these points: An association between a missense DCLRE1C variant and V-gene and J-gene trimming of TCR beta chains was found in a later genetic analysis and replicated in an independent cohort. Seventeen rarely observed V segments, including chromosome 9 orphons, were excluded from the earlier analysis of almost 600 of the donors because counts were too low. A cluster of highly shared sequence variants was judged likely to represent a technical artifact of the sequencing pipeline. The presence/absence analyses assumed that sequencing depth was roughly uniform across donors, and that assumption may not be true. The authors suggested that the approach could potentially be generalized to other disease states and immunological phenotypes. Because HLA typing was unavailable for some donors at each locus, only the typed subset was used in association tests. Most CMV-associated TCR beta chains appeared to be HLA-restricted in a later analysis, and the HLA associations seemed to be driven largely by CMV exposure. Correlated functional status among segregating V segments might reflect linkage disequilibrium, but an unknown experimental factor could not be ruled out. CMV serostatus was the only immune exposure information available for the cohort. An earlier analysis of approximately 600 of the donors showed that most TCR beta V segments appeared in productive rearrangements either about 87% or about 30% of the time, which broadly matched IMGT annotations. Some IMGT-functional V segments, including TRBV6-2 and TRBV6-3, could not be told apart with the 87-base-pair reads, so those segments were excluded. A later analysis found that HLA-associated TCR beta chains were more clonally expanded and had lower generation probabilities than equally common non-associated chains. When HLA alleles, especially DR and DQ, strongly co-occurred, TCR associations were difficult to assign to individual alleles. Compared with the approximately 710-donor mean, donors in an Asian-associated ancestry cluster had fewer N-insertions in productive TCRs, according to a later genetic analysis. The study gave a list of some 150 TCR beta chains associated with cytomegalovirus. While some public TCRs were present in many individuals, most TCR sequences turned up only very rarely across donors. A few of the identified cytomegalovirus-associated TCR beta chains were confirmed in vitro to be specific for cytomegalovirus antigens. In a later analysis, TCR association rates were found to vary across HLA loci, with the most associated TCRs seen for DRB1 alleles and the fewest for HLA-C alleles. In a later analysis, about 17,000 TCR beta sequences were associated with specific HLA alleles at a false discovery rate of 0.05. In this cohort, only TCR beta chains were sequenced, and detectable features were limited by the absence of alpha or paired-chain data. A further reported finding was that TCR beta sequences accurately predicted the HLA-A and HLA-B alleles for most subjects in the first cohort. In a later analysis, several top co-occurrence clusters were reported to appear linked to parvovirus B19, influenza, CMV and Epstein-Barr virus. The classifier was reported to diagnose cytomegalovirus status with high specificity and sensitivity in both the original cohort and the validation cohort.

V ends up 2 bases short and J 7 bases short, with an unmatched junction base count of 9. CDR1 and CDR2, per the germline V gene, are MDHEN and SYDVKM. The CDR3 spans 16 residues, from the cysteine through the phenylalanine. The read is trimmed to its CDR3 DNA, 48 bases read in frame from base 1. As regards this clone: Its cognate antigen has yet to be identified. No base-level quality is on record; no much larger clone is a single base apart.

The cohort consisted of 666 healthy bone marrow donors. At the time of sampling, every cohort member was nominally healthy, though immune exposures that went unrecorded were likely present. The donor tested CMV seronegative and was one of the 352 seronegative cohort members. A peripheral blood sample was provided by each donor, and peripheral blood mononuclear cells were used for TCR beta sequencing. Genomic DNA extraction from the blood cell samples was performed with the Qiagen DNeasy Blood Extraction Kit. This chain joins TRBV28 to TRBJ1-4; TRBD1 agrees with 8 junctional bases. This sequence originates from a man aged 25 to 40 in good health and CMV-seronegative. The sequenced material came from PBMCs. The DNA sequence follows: TGTGCCAGCAGTTTACCTAATGACAGGGGTGCTGAAAAACTGTTTTTT. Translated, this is CASSLPNDRGAEKLFF.